This TCR beta chain was profiled in a study of CD8+CD57+ T cells in acquired aplastic anemia. Trimming cost V 3 bases and J 9 bases, with 15 bases left between them. CDR1 DFQATT and CDR2 SNEGSKA come from the germline V gene (reference sequence). The CDR3 length is 13 residues. Selection for sequencing was limited to patients who had shown CD8+CD57+ cell expansion by flow cytometry. Profiling of TCR beta VDJ combinations and CDR3 sequences used genomic DNA as template. MiXCR, applied by TCRdb to the reads, yields one record per CDR3 protein. The repertoire has 150,000 to 200,000 distinct CDR3 sequences, 40% to 55% of them found once; the top ten carry approximately 3%.

The receptor comes from a human donor with aplastic anemia. Sequenced: sorted CD4+, CD8+, or CD8+CD57+ T cells (not recorded which) from PBMCs. V and J are TRBV20-1 and TRBJ2-1, with D perhaps TRBD2 (6 bases). In DNA, the CDR3 is TGCAGTGCTAGTGGGGGGAGCGCAGTTGAGCAGTTCTTC. Its protein is CSASGGSAVEQFF.